This is a list of T cell receptor beta chains from one sample in a study of pediatric ulcerative colitis. Sequenced by immunoSEQ multiplex PCR; TCRdb stores in-frame clones only, minus some. The profile shows 30,000 or so clones, around 80% of them singletons. Source material: blood. The receptor source for this set is a boy younger than 18 with severe ulcerative colitis. Each CDR3 is given with its conserved first and last residue. A D gene is named only where the DNA matches it firmly. The size entry is marked missing in some rows and otherwise reads once, few, many or a size class.

NA	12	TRBJ1-1	TRBV19	NA	CASSPRRTEAFF	TGTGCCAGTAGTCCCCGACGCACTGAAGCTTTCTTT
NA	14	TRBJ2-1	TRBV4-3	TRBD2	CASSSSGGSGEQFF	TGCGCCAGCAGCTCCAGCGGGGGGAGCGGTGAGCAGTTCTTC
NA	17	TRBJ1-4	TRBV25-1	NA	CASSESRHRATNEKLFF	TGTGCCAGCAGTGAATCGAGACACCGAGCAACTAATGAAAAACTGTTTTTT
NA	15	TRBJ2-5	TRBV5-1	NA	CASSPQPWTEETQYF	TGCGCCAGCAGCCCGCAACCTTGGACGGAAGAGACCCAGTACTTC
NA	15	TRBJ2-1	TRBV30	TRBD2	CAWRVAGGPSNEQFF	TGTGCCTGGAGGGTAGCGGGGGGGCCAAGTAATGAGCAGTTCTTC
NA	13	TRBJ1-1	TRBV29-1	NA	CSALGFSGPEAFF	TGCAGCGCTCTCGGGTTTTCGGGGCCTGAAGCTTTCTTT
NA	21	TRBJ2-6	TRBV15	NA	CATSSPTKLHRGPSGANVLTF	TGTGCCACCAGCAGTCCGACCAAGCTTCATCGGGGCCCCTCTGGGGCCAACGTCCTGACTTTC
NA	15	TRBJ1-1	TRBV2	NA	CASSESWQGGTEAFF	TGTGCCAGCAGTGAATCATGGCAGGGAGGTACTGAAGCTTTCTTT
NA	15	TRBJ2-7	TRBV9	NA	CASSVGANPSGEQYF	TGTGCCAGCAGCGTAGGGGCAAACCCATCCGGCGAGCAGTACTTC
NA	16	TRBJ2-2	TRBV5-8	TRBD1	CASSHRQGRSTGELFF	TGTGCCAGCAGCCACAGACAGGGTAGGAGTACCGGGGAGCTGTTTTTT
once	15	TRBJ1-6	TRBV6-6	NA	CAIAKTSSYNSPLHF	TGTGCCATCGCCAAGACGAGCTCCTATAATTCACCCCTCCACTTT
NA	13	TRBJ2-1	TRBV5-1	NA	CASSFTSDNEQFF	TGCGCCAGCAGCTTCACCTCCGACAATGAGCAGTTCTTC
NA	13	TRBJ1-5	TRBV6-6	NA	CASGLLNNQPQHF	TGTGCCAGCGGACTGTTGAACAATCAGCCCCAGCATTTT
NA	15	TRBJ1-6	TRBV27	NA	CATRSGNWENSPLHF	TGTGCCACCAGAAGTGGGAACTGGGAAAATTCACCCCTCCACTTT